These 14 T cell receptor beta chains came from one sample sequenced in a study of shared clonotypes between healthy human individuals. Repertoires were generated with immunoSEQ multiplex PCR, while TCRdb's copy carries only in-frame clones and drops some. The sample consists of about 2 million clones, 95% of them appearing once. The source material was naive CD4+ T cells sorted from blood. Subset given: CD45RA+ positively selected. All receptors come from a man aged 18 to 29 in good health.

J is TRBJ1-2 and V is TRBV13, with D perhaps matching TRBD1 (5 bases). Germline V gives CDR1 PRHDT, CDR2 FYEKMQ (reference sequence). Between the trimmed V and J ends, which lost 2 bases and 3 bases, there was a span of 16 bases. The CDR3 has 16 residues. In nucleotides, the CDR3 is TGTGCCAGCAGCTTAAAGTTGGGGGGATGGGACTATGGCTACACCTTC. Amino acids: CASSLKLGGWDYGYTF.

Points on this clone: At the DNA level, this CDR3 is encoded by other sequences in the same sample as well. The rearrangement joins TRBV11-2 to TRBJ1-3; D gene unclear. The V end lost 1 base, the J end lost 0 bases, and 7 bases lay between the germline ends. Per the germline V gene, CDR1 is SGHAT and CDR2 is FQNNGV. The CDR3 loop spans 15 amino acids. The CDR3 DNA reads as TGTGCCAGCAGCTTAGGGCGTGTCTCTGGAAACACCATATATTTT. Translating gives CASSLGRVSGNTIYF. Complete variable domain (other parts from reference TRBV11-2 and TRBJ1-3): EAGVAQSPRYKIIEKRQSVAFWCNPISGHATLYWYQQILGQGPKLLIQFQNNGVVDDSQLPKDRFSAERLKGVDSTLKIQPAKLEDSAVYLCASSLGRVSGNTIYFGEGSWLTVV.

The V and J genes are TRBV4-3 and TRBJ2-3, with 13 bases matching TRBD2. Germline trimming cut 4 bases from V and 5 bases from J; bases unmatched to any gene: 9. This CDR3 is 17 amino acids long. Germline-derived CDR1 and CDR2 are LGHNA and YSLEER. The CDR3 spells CASSPGTSGIARDTQYF. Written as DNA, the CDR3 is TGCGCCAGCAGCCCCGGGACTAGCGGGATAGCGCGAGATACGCAGTATTTT.

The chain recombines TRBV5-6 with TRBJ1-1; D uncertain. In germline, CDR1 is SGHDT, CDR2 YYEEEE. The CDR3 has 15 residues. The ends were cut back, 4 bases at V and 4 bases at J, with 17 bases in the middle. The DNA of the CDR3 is TGTGCCAGCAGCCTTACAGCCTTCCGGGGCACTGAAGCTTTCTTT. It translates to CASSLTAFRGTEAFF.

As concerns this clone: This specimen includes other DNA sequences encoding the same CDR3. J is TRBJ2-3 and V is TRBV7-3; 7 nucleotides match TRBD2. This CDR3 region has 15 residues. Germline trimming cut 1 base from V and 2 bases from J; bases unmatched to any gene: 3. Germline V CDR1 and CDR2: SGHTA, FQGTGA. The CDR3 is CASSLSGGATDTQYF. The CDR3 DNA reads TGTGCCAGCAGCTTAAGCGGGGGAGCCACAGATACGCAGTATTTT.

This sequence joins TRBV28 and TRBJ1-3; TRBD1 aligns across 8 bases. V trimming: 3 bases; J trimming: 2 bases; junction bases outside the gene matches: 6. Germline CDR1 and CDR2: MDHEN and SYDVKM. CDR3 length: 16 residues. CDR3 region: CASSFKQGAAGNTIYF. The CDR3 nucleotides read TGTGCCAGCAGTTTTAAGCAGGGGGCGGCTGGAAACACCATATATTTT.

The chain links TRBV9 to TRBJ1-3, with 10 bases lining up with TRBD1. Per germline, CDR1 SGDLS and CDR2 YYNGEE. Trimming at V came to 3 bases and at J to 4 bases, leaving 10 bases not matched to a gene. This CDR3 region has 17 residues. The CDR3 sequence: CASSAAGTGAPGNTIYF. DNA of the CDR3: TGTGCCAGCAGCGCGGCCGGGACAGGGGCGCCGGGAAACACCATATATTTT.

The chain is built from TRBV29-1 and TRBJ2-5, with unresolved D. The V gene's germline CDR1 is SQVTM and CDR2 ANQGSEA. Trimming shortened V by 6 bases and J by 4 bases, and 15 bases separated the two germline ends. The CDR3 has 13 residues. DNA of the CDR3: TGCAGCGTCAAGAGGCCTCCCAGAGAGACCCAGTACTTC. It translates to CSVKRPPRETQYF.

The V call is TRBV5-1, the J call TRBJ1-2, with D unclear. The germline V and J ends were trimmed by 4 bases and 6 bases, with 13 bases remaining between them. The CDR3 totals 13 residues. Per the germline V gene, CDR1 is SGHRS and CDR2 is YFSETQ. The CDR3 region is CASSNRESDGYTF. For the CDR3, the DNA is TGCGCCAGCAGCAACCGGGAATCCGATGGCTACACCTTC.

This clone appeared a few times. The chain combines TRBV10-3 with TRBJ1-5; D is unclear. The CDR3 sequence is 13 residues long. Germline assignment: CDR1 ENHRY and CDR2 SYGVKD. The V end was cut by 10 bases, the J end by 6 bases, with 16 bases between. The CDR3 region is CATLLGVGQPQHF. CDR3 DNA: TGTGCCACCCTCCTAGGTGTGGGTCAGCCCCAGCATTTT.

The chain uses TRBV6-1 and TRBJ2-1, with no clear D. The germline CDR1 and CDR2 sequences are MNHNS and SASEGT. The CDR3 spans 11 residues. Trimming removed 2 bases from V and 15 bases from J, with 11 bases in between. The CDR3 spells CASSELGPSFF. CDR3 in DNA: TGTGCCAGCAGTGAACTAGGGCCGTCGTTCTTC.

The CDR3: CASTKGLAGPYGQYF. DNA of the CDR3: TGTGCCAGCACCAAGGGACTAGCGGGACCCTATGGGCAGTATTTT. This chain joins TRBV2 and TRBJ2-3; 13 positions agree with TRBD2. The ends lost 7 bases at V and 11 bases at J; junction bases unmatched: 12. The CDR3 covers 15 residues. The germline V gene encodes CDR1 SNHLY and CDR2 FYNNEI.

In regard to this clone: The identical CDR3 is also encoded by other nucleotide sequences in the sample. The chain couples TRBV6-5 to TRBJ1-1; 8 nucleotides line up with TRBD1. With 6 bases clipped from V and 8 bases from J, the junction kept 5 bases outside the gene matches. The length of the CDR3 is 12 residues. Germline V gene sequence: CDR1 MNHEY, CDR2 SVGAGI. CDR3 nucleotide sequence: TGTGCCAGCAGCCGACAGGGGCTCGAAGCTTTCTTT. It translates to CASSRQGLEAFF.

The CDR3 here is CASSSMDGSSYNSPLHF. CDR3 in DNA: TGTGCCAGCAGCTCGATGGACGGGAGCTCCTATAATTCACCCCTCCACTTT. The chain combines TRBV5-4 with TRBJ1-6, with D unresolved. The germline V and J ends were trimmed by 3 bases and 0 bases, with 13 bases remaining between them. The CDR3 extends over 17 amino acids. CDR1 is SGHNT and CDR2 is YYREEE in the germline V gene (reference sequence).